Detailed here is one T cell receptor (beta chain). Original methodology: Using reference gene primer amplification, nucleated cell counts were estimated. Some clones are missing from TCRdb's copy, which holds only in-frame ones; the method was immunoSEQ multiplex PCR. That table gives V, J and clone size, and the DNA gave D and trimming. The sample has about 240,000 clones, about four fifths seen once. This record comes from a study of blood T cell repertoires in COVID-19. Overall study context: Italy, Spain and the United States were the sources of the convalescent and acute COVID-19 samples. The cDNA or gDNA used as material had been derived from T cells, B-cell-depleted T cells, or PBMCs.

The sample comprised peripheral blood. The TCR sequence derives from a woman of 80 years or more with acute or convalescent COVID-19.

The DNA of the CDR3 is TGTGCCAGCAACCCCGGGGGGGGCCGTTGGTACTTC. Translation gives CASNPGGGRWYF. This chain joins TRBV6-6 and TRBJ2-4; 8 bases are shared with TRBD2. The V and J ends lost 7 bases and 15 bases, in that order; junction bases with no gene match: 11. The CDR3 has 12 amino acids. From germline, CDR1 is MNHNY and CDR2 SVGAGI (reference sequence).